This T cell receptor beta chain was obtained from a study of blood T cell repertoires in COVID-19. The data were produced by immunoSEQ multiplex PCR, yet TCRdb's version contains in-frame clones alone and is incomplete. Counted here are 250,000 to 350,000 clones, approximately 90% occurring once; the ten biggest clones make up approximately 2.2%. The germline CDR1 and CDR2 sequences are KGHSH and LQKENI. This CDR3 spans 17 amino acids. V lost 0 bases and J 0 bases, leaving 12 bases between the germline ends. This chain links TRBV18 with TRBJ2-4; unclear D gene. The receptor's source is a man younger than 35 with active or convalescent COVID-19. Sample: peripheral blood. CDR3 in amino acids: CASSPPFQNLAKNIQYF. The CDR3 nucleotides read TGTGCCAGCTCACCACCGTTCCAGAACCTAGCCAAAAACATTCAGTACTTC.